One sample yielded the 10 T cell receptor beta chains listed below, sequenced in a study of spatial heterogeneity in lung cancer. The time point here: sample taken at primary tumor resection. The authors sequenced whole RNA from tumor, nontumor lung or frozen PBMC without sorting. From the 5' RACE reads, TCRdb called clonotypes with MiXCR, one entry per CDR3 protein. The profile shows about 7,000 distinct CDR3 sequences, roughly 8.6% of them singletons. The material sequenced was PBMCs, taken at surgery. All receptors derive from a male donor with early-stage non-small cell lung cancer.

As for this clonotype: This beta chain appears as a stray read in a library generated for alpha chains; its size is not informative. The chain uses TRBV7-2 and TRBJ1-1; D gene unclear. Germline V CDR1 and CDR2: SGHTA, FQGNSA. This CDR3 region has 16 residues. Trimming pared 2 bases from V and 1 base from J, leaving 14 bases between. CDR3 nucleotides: TGTGCCAGCAGCTTATATGGCGACAACACGAACACTGAAGCTTTCTTT. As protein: CASSLYGDNTNTEAFF.

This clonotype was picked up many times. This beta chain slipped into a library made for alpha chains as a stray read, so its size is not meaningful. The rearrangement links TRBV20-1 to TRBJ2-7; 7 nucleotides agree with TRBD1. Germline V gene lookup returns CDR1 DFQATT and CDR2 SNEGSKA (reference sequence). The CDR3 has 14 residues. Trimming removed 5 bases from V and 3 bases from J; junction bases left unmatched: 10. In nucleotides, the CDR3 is TGCAGTGCTGGGGACAGCCTTTCAAACTACGAGCAGTACTTC. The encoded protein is CSAGDSLSNYEQYF.

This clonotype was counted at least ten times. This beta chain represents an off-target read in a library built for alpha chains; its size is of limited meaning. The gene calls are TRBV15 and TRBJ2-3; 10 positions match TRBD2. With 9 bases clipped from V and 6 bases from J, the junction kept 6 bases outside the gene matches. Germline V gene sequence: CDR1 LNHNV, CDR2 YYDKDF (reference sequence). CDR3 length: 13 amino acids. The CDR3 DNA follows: TGTGCCACGAGCGGGAGGGGTAGGGATACGCAGTATTTT. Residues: CATSGRGRDTQYF.

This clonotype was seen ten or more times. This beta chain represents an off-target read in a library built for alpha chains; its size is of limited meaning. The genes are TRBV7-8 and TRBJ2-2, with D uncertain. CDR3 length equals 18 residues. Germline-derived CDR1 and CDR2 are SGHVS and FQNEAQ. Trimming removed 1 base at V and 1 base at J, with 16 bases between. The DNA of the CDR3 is TGTGCCAGCAGCTTAGTCCATTTTGTCTCAGAGAACACCGGGGAGCTGTTTTTT. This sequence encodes CASSLVHFVSENTGELFF.

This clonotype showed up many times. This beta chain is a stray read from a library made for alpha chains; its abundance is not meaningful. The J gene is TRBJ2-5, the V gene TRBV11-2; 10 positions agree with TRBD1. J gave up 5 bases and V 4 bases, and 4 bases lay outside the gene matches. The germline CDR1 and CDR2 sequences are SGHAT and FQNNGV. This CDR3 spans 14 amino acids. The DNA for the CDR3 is TGTGCCAGCAGCTCGACAGGGGGCCGTGAGACCCAGTACTTC. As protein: CASSSTGGRETQYF.

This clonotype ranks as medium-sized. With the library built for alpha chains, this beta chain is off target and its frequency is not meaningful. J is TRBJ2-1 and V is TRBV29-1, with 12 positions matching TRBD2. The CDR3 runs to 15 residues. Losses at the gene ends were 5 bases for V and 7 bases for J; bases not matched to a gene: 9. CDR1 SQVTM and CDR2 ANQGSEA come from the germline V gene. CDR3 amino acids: CSVPTTSGRSNEQFF. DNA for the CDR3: TGCAGCGTTCCCACTACTAGCGGGAGGAGTAATGAGCAGTTCTTC.

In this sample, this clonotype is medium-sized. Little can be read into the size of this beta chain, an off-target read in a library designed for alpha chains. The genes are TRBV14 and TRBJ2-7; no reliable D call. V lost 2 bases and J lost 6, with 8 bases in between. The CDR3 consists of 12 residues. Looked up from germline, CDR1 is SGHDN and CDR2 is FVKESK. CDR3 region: CASSQFMGEQYF. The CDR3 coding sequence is TGTGCCAGCAGCCAATTTATGGGCGAGCAGTACTTC.

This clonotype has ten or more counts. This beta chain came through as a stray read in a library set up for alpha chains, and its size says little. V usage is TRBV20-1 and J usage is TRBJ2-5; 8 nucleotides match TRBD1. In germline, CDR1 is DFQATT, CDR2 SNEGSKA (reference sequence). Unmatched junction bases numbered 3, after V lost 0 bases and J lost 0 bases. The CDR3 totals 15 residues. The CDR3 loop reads CSARDGTGNQETQYF. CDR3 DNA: TGCAGTGCTAGAGACGGGACAGGAAACCAAGAGACCCAGTACTTC.

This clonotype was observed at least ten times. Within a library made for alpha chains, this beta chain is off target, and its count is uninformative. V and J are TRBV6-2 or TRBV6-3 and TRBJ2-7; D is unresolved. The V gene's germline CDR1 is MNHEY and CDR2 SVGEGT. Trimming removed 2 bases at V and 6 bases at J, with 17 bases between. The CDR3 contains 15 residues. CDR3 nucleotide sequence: TGTGCCAGCAGTTACCCGGACGGGCGTAAGGCCGAGCAGTACTTC. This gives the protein CASSYPDGRKAEQYF.

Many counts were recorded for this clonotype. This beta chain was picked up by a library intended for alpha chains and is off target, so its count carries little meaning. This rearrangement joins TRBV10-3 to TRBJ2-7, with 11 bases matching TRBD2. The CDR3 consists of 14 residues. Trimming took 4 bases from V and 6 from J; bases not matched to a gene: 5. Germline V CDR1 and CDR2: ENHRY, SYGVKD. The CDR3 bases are TGTGCCATCAGTGTAACTAGCGGGAGTAGCGAGCAGTACTTC. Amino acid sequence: CAISVTSGSSEQYF.